This T cell receptor beta chain is drawn from a study of cytomegalovirus exposure and HLA in healthy donors. V lost 3 bases and J lost 0, with 11 bases in between. CDR1 and CDR2 from the germline V gene are MNHEY and SVGAGI. The CDR3 contains 15 residues. Study-level findings and limits: Later analysis identified about 17,000 TCR beta sequences associated with HLA alleles, using a false discovery rate threshold of 0.05.

This clone appeared a few times. Its specificity is not known. PCR used 60 Vbeta primers and 13 Jbeta primers. Repertoires were generated with immunoSEQ multiplex PCR, while TCRdb's copy carries only in-frame clones and drops some. The sample carries 85,000 to 120,000 clones, 63% recorded once. The chain has TRBV6-5 and TRBJ1-1; weak D call: TRBD1 (6 bases). The TCR sequence derives from a human donor in good health. The sample comprised PBMCs. The CDR3 DNA is TGTGCCAGCAGTTATCTGACAGGCATGAACACTGAAGCTTTCTTT. It encodes CASSYLTGMNTEAFF.